This T cell receptor (beta chain) was identified in a study of blood T cell repertoires in COVID-19. In this sample, this clone turned up once. Trimming removed 10 bases from V and 3 bases from J; junction bases left unmatched: 6. The germline gives CDR1 MNHEY, CDR2 SVGAGI. The CDR3 contains 14 residues. The repertoire was sequenced with immunoSEQ multiplex PCR; TCRdb's copy has only in-frame clones and lacks some. In the table there are about 190,000 clones, around 80% of which are singletons. The TCR comes from a human donor in a cohort sampled during active COVID-19. Material: peripheral blood. This chain links TRBV6-5 with TRBJ2-2; 9 bases line up with TRBD1. CDR3 nucleotides: TGTGCCACAACACAGGGGGCGTACACCGGGGAGCTGTTTTTT. The encoded protein is CATTQGAYTGELFF.